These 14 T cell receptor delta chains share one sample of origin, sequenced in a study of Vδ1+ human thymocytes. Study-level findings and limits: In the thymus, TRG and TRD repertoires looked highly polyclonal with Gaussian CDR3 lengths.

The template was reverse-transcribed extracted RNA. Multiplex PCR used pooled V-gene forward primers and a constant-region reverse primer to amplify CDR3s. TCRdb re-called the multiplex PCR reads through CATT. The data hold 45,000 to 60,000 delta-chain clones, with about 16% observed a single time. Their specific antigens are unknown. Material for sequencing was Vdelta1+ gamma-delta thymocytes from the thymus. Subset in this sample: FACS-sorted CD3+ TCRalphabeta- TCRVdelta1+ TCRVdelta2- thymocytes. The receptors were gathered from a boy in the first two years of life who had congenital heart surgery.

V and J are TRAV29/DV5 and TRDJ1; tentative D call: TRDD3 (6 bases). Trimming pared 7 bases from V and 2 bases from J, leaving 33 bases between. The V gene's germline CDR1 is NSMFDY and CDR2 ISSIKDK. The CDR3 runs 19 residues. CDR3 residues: CASPFSHSGAGRHTDKLIF. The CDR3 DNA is TGTGCATCCCCCTTCTCCCATTCTGGGGCTGGGAGACATACCGATAAACTCATCTTT. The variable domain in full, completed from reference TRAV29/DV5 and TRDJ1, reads DQQVKQNSPSLSVQEGRISILNCDYTNSMFDYFLWYKKYPAEGPTFLISISSIKDKNEDGRFTVFLNKSAKHLSLHIVPSQPGDSAVYFCASPFSHSGAGRHTDKLIFGKGTRVTVEP.

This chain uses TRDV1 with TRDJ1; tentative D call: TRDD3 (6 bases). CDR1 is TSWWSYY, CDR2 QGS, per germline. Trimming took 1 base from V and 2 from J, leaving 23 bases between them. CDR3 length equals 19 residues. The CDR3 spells CALGERTTSRGFRTDKLIF. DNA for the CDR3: TGTGCTCTTGGGGAACGGACGACCTCAAGGGGATTTCGAACCGATAAACTCATCTTT.

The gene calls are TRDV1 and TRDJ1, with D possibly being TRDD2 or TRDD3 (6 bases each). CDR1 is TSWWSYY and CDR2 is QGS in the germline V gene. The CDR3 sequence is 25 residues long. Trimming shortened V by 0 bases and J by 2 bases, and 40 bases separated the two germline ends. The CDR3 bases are TGTGCTCTTGGGGAACTCGCCCCATGTTCCTATTACACGGAAAAGGGGATCCCTTCAACCGATAAACTCATCTTT. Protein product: CALGELAPCSYYTEKGIPSTDKLIF.

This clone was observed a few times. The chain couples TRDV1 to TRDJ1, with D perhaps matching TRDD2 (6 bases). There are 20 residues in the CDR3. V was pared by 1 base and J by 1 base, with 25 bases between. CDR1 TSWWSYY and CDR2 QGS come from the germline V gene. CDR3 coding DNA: TGTGCTCTTGGGGAACCCCGTCCCCACTTCCTCCACTCCAGCACCGATAAACTCATCTTT. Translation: CALGEPRPHFLHSSTDKLIF.

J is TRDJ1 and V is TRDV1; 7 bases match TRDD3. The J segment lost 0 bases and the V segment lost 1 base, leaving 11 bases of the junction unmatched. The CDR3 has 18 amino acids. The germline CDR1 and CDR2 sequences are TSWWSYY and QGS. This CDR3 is CALGEPSLGGFYTDKLIF. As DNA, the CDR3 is TGTGCTCTTGGGGAACCCTCCCTAGGGGGATTTTACACCGATAAACTCATCTTT.

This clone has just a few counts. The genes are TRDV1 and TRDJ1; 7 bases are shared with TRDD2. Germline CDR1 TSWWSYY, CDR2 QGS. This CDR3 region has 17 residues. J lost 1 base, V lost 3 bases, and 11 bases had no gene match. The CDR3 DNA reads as TGTGCTCTTGGGGAGTTACCTTCCTTACATTTCACCGATAAACTCATCTTT. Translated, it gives CALGELPSLHFTDKLIF.

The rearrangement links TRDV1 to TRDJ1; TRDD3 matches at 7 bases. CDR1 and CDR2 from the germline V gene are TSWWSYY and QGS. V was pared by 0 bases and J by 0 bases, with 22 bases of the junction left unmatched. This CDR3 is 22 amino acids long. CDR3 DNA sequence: TGTGCTCTTGGGGAACTTCAGGCCAACGCGGGATACTCATGGGTTCACACCGATAAACTCATCTTT. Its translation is CALGELQANAGYSWVHTDKLIF.

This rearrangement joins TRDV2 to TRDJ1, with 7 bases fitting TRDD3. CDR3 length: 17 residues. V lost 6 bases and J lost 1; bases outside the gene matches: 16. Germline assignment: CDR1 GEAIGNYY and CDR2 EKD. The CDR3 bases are TGTGCCTGTCGCAACTGGGGCCTAGGAGAGATCACCGATAAACTCATCTTT. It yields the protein CACRNWGLGEITDKLIF.

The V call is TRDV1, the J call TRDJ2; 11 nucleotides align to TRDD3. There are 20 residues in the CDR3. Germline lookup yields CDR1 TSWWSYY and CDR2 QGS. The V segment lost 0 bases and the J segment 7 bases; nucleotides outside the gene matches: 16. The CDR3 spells CALGELGPWGIRLVEAQLFF. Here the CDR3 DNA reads TGTGCTCTTGGGGAACTAGGGCCTTGGGGGATACGGTTGGTGGAAGCACAACTCTTCTTT.

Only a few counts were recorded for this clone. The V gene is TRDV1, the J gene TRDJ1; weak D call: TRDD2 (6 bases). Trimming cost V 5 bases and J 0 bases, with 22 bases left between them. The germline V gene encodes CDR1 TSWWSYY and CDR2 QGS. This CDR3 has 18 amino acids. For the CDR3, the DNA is TGTGCTCTTGGGAAATTTCCTATTCGTGGGGTGTACACCGATAAACTCATCTTT. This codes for CALGKFPIRGVYTDKLIF.

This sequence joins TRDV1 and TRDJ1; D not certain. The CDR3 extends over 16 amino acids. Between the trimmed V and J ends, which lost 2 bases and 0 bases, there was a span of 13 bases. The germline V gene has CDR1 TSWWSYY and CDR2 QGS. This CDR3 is CALGERRALYTDKLIF. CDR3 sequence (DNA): TGTGCTCTTGGGGAAAGGCGGGCTCTTTACACCGATAAACTCATCTTT.

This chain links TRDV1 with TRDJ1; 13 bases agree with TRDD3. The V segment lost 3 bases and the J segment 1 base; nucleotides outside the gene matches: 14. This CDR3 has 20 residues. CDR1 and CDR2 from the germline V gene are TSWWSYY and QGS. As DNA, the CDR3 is TGTGCTCTTGGGGAGACCAGGCGGTACTGGGGGATACGGGTCACCGATAAACTCATCTTT. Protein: CALGETRRYWGIRVTDKLIF.

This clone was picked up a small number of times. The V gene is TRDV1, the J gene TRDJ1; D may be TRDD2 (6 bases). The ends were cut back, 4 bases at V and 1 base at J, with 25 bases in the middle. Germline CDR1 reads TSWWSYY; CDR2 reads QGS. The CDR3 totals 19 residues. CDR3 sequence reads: CALGAYGLPRDWLTDKLIF. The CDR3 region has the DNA TGTGCTCTTGGGGCTTACGGCCTTCCCCGAGACTGGCTCACCGATAAACTCATCTTT.

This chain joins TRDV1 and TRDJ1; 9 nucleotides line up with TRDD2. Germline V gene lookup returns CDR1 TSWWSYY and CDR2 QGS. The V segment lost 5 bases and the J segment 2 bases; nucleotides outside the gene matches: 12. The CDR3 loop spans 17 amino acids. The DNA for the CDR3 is TGTGCTCTTGGGCCACCTTCCTACGGAGGACTTACCGATAAACTCATCTTT. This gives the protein CALGPPSYGGLTDKLIF.